This T cell receptor beta chain was captured by sequencing in a study of blood T cell repertoires in COVID-19. Study-wide context: PBMCs, B-cell-depleted T cells, or T cells provided the cDNA or gDNA that made up the material.

The study assigned cohorts using participant-reported clinical history. Original processing notes: Amplification with reference gene primers provided the estimates of nucleated cell counts. This table comes from immunoSEQ multiplex PCR, and its TCRdb copy is limited to in-frame clones, with some not included. V, J and clone size derive from that table, while D and trimming were established from the DNA sequence. This sample has hundreds of thousands of clones; over 75% occur once, and the top ten carry roughly 2%. Sequenced material: PBMCs or T cells enriched from blood (not recorded which). The TCR comes from a woman in her thirties or forties with acute COVID-19.

The CDR3 DNA reads TGTGCCTGGAGTGTAGACAGGTTGAATGGCTACACCTTC. Amino acids: CAWSVDRLNGYTF. This chain links TRBV30 with TRBJ1-2, with D perhaps matching TRBD1 (6 bases). Trimming stripped 0 bases from V and 6 bases from J, with 11 bases between. The CDR3 length is 13 residues. The germline V gene has CDR1 GTSNPN and CDR2 SVGIG (reference sequence).